The text below deals with one T cell receptor beta chain. The repertoire was sequenced with immunoSEQ multiplex PCR; TCRdb's copy has only in-frame clones and lacks some. Of about 100,000 clones in the sample, around 92% were seen once. The data were obtained in a study of siplizumab effects on memory and regulatory T cells. Germline CDR1 is SNHLY and CDR2 is FYNNEI. The germline V and J ends were trimmed by 7 bases and 4 bases, with 20 bases remaining between them. The CDR3 extends over 16 amino acids. The chain is built from TRBV2 and TRBJ1-5; D is perhaps TRBD1 (6 bases). The specimen was CD4+ T cells sorted from blood. The receptor was derived from a human donor in good health. CDR3 in amino acids: CASNPFGGGANQPQHF. The CDR3 DNA reads TGTGCCAGCAACCCTTTCGGAGGGGGGGCAAATCAGCCCCAGCATTTT.